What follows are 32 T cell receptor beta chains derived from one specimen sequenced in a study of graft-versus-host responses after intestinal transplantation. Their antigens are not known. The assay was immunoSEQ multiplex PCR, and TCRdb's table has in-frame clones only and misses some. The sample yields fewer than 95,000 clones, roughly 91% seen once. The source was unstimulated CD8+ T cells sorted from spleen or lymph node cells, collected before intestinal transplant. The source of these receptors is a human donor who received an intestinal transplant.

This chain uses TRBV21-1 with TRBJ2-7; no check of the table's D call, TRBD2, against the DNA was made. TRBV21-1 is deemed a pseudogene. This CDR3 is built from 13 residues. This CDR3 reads CASSKAQEYEQYF. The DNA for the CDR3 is TGTGCCAGCAGCAAAGCTCAAGAGTACGAGCAGTACTTC.

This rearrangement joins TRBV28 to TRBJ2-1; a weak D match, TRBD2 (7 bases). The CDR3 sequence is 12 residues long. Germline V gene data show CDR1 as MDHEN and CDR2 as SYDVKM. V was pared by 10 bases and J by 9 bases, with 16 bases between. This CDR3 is CATEGGSGEQFF. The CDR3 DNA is TGTGCCACCGAGGGGGGGTCAGGTGAGCAGTTCTTC.

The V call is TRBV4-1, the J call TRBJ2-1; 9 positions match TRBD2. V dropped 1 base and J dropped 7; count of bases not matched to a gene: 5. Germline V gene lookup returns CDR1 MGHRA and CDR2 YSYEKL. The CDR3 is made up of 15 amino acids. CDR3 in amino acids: CASSQGGRAGNEQFF. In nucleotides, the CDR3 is TGCGCCAGCAGCCAAGGCGGGAGGGCCGGTAATGAGCAGTTCTTC.

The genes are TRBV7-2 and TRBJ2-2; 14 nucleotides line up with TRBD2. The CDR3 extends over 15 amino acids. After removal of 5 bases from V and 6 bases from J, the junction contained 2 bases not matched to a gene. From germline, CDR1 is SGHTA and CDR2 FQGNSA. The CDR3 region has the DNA TGTGCCAGCAGCAGACTAGCGGGAGGGGCCGGGGAGCTGTTTTTT. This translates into CASSRLAGGAGELFF. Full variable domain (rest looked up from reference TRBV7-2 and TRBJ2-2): GAGVSQSPSNKVTEKGKDVELRCDPISGHTALYWYRQSLGQGLEFLIYFQGNSAPDKSGLPSDRFSAERTGGSVSTLTIQRTQQEDSAVYLCASSRLAGGAGELFFGEGSRLTVL.

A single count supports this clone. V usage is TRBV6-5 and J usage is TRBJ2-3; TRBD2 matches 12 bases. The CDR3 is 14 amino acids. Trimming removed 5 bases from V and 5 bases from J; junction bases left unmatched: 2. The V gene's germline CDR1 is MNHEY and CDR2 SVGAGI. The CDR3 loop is CASSRLAGEDTQYF. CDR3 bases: TGTGCCAGCAGTCGACTAGCGGGAGAAGATACGCAGTATTTT.

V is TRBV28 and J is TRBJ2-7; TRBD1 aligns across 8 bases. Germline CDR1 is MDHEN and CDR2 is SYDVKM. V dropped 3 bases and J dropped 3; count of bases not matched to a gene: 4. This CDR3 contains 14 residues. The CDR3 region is CASSLSRGLYEQYF. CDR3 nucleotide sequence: TGTGCCAGCAGTTTGTCCAGGGGGCTCTACGAGCAGTACTTC.

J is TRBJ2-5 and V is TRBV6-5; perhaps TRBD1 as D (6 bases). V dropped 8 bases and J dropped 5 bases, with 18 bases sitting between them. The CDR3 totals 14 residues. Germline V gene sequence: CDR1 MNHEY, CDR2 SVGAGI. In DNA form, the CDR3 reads TGTGCCAGCGGACCGCAGGGGCAGCGGGAGACCCAGTACTTC. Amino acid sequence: CASGPQGQRETQYF.

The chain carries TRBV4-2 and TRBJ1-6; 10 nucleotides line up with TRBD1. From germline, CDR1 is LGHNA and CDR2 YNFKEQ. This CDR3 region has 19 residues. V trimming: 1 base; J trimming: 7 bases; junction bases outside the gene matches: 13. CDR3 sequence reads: CASSQVEGQGSRANSPLHF. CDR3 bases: TGTGCCAGCAGCCAAGTGGAGGGACAGGGGTCCCGGGCCAATTCACCCCTCCACTTT.

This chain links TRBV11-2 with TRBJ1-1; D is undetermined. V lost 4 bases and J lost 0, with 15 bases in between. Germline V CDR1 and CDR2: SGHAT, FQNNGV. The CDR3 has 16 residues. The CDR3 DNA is TGTGCCAGCAGCTCCCTTTTGCGTGTCATGAACACTGAAGCTTTCTTT. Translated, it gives CASSSLLRVMNTEAFF.

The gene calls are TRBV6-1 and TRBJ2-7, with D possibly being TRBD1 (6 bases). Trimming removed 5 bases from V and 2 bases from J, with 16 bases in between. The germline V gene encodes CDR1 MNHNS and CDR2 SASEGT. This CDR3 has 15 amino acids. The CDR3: CASSHTGFSPYEQYF. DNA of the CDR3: TGTGCCAGCAGTCACACAGGGTTTTCCCCCTACGAGCAGTACTTC.

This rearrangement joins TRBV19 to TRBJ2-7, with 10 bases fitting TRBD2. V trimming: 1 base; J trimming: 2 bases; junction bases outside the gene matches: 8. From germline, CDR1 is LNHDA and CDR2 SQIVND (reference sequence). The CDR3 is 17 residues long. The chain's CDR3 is CASSIASGGPIAYEQYF. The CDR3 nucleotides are TGTGCCAGTAGTATAGCTAGCGGGGGACCTATCGCCTACGAGCAGTACTTC.

CDR3 bases: TGTGCCAGCAGTTTACACGGCTCCTACGAGCAGTACTTC. Translated, it gives CASSLHGSYEQYF. The chain recombines TRBV27 with TRBJ2-7; D not resolved. CDR1 is MNHEY, CDR2 SMNVEV, per germline (reference sequence). The V and J ends lost 2 bases and 0 bases respectively, with 5 bases between them. This CDR3 spans 13 amino acids.

The CDR3 sequence: CASQGNNYGYTF. The CDR3 DNA is TGTGCCAGCCAGGGCAATAACTATGGCTACACCTTC. This chain joins TRBV5-4 and TRBJ1-2; tentative D call: TRBD1 (5 bases). The CDR3 consists of 12 residues. V was trimmed by 7 bases and J by 1 base, leaving 8 bases between them. Germline V gene data show CDR1 as SGHNT and CDR2 as YYREEE (reference sequence). Based on the CDR3 plus reference TRBV5-4 and TRBJ1-2, the full variable domain is ETGVTQSPTHLIKTRGQQVTLRCSSQSGHNTVSWYQQALGQGPQFIFQYYREEENGRGNFPPRFSGLQFPNYSSELNVNALELDDSALYLCASQGNNYGYTFGSGTRLTVV.

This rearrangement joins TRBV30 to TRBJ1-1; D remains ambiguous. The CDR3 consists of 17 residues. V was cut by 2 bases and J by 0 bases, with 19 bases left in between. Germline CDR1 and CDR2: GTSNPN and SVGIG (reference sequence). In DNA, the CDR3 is TGTGCCTGGAGTAGAGGACTGACCGATTCAATGAACACTGAAGCTTTCTTT. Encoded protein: CAWSRGLTDSMNTEAFF.

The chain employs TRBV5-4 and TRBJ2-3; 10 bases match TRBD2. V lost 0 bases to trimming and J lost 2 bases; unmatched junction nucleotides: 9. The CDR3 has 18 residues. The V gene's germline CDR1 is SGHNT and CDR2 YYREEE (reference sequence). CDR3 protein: CASSLGLAGAIFTDTQYF. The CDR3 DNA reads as TGTGCCAGCAGCTTGGGGCTAGCGGGGGCCATCTTCACAGATACGCAGTATTTT.

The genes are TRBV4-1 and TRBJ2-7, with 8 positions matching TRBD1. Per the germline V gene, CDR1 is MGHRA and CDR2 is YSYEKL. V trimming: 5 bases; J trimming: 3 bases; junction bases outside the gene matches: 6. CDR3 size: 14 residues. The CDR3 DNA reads TGCGCCAGCAGCTATGGACAGGGTAACTACGAGCAGTACTTC. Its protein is CASSYGQGNYEQYF.

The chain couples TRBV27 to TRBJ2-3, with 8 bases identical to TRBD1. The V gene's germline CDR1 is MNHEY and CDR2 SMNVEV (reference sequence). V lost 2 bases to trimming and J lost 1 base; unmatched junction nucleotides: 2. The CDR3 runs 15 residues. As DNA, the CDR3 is TGTGCCAGCAGTTTAGACAGGGGAGGCACAGATACGCAGTATTTT. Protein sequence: CASSLDRGGTDTQYF.

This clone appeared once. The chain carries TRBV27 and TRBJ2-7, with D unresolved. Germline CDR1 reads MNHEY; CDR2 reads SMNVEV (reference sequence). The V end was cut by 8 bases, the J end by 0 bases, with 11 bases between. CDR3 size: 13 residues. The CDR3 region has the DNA TGTGCCAGCGGCTCGGGTTTCTCCTACGAGCAGTACTTC. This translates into CASGSGFSYEQYF.

Here the CDR3 reads CASSQVSDEQYF. The CDR3 coding sequence is TGTGCCAGCAGCCAAGTATCGGACGAGCAGTACTTC. The rearrangement uses TRBV4-2 and TRBJ2-7; D gene ambiguous. Germline CDR1 is LGHNA and CDR2 is YNFKEQ. The length of the CDR3 is 12 residues. V gave up 1 base and J gave up 5 bases, with 6 bases separating them.

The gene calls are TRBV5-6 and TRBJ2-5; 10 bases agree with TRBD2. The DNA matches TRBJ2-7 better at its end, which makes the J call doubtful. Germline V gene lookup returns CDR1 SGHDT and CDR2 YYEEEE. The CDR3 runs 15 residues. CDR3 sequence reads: CASSFRTSGYYEQYF. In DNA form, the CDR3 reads TGTGCCAGCAGCTTCCGGACTAGCGGCTACTACGAGCAGTACTTC.

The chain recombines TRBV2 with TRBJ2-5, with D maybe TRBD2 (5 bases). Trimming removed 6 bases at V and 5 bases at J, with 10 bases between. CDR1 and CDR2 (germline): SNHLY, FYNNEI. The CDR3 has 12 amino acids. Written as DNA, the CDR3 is TGTGCCAGCAGAAAGCCGGGGGAGACCCAGTACTTC. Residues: CASRKPGETQYF.

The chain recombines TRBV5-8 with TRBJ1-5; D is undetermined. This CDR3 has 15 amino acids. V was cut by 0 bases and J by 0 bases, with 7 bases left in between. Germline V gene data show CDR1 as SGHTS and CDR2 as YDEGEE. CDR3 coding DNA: TGTGCCAGCAGCTTGGGGCAGGCTAGCAATCAGCCCCAGCATTTT. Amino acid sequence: CASSLGQASNQPQHF. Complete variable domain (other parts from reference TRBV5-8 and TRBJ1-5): EAGVTQSPTHLIKTRGQQATLRCSPISGHTSVYWYQQALGLGLQFLLWYDEGEERNRGNFPPRFSGRQFPNYSSELNVNALELEDSALYLCASSLGQASNQPQHFGDGTRLSIL.

CDR3 DNA: TGTGCCACCCGGGACAGGGATTACAATGAGCAGTTCTTC. This sequence encodes CATRDRDYNEQFF. The V and J genes are TRBV2 and TRBJ2-1; TRBD1 matches 9 bases. Germline CDR1 and CDR2: SNHLY and FYNNEI. Losses at the gene ends were 10 bases for V and 4 bases for J; bases not matched to a gene: 5. The CDR3 totals 13 residues.

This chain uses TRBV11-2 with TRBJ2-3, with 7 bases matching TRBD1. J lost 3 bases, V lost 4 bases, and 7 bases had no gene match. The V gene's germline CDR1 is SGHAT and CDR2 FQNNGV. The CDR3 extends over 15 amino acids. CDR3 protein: CASSSRQGWTDTQYF. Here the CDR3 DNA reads TGTGCCAGCAGCTCGAGACAGGGTTGGACAGATACGCAGTATTTT.

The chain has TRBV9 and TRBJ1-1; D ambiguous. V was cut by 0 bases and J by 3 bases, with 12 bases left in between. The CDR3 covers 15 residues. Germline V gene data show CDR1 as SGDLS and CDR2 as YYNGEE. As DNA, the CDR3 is TGTGCCAGCAGCGTAGCCCCTATTCCGGACACTGAAGCTTTCTTT. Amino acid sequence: CASSVAPIPDTEAFF. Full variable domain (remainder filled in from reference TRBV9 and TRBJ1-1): DSGVTQTPKHLITATGQRVTLRCSPRSGDLSVYWYQQSLDQGLQFLIQYYNGEERAKGNILERFSAQQFPDLHSELNLSSLELGDSALYFCASSVAPIPDTEAFFGQGTRLTVV.

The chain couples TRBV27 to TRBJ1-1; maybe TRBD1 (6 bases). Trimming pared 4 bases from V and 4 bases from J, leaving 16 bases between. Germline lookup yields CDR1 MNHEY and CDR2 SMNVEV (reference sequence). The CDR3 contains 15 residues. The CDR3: CASSSSTKGGTEAFF. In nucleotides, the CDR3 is TGTGCCAGCAGTTCCTCAACTAAAGGGGGCACTGAAGCTTTCTTT.

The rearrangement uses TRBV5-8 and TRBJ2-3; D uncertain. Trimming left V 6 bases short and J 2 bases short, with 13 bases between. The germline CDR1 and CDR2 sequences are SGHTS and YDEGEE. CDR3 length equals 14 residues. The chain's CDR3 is CASIKTPNTDTQYF. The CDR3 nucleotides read TGTGCCAGCATCAAGACTCCGAACACAGATACGCAGTATTTT.

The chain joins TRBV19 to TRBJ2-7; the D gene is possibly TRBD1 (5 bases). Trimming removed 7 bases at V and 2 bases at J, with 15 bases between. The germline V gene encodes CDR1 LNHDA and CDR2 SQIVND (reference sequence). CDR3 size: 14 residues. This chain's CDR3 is CASNSRVGAYEQYF. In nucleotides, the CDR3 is TGTGCCAGTAACTCCAGGGTGGGCGCCTACGAGCAGTACTTC.

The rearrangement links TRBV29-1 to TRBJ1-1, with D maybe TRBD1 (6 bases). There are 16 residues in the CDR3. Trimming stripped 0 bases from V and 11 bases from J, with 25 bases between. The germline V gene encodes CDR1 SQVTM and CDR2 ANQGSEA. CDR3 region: CSVEDFGARGIVLAFF. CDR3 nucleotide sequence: TGCAGCGTTGAAGATTTCGGGGCTAGGGGGATCGTTTTGGCTTTCTTT.

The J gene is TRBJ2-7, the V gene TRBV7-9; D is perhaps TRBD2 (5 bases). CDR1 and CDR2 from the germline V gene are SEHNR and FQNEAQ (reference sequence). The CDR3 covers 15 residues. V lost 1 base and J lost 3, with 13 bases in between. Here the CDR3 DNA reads TGTGCCAGCAGCTTAGGAGTTTCGGGGAACTACGAGCAGTACTTC. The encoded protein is CASSLGVSGNYEQYF.

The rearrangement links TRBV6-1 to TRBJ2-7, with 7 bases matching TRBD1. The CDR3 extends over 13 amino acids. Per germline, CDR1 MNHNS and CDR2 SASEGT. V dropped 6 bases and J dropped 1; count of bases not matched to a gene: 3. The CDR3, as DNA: TGTGCCAGCAGGGAGACAGGGTCCTACGAGCAGTACTTC. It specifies CASRETGSYEQYF.

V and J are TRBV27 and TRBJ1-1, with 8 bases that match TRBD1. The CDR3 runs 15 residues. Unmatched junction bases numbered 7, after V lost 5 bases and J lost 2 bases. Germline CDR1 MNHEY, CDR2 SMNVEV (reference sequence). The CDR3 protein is CASSPYQGANTEAFF. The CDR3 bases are TGTGCCAGCAGTCCTTACCAGGGGGCAAACACTGAAGCTTTCTTT.